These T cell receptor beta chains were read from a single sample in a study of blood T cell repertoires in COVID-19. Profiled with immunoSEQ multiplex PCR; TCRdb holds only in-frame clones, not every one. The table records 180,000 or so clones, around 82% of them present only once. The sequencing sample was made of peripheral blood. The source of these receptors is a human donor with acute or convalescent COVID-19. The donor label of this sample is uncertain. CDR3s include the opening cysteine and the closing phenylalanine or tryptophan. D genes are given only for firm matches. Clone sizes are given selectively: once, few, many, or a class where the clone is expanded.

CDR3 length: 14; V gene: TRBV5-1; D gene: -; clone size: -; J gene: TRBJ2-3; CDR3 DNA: TGCGCCAGCAGCTATGACAGCCCCACAGATACGCAGTATTTT; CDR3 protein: CASSYDSPTDTQYF
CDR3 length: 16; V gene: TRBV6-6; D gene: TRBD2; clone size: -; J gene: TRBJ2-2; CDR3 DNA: TGTGCCAGCAGTTACTCGTATAGCGGGAGTACCGGGGAGCTGTTTTTT; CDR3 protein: CASSYSYSGSTGELFF
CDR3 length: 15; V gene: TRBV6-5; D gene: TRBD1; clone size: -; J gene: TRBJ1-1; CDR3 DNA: TGTGCCAGCAGCCGGGACAGGGGAATGAACACTGAAGCTTTCTTT; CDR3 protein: CASSRDRGMNTEAFF
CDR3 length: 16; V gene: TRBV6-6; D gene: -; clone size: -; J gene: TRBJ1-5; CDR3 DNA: TGTGCCAGCAGTTACGTAGGAAGCGTAAGCAATCAGCCCCAGCATTTT; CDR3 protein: CASSYVGSVSNQPQHF
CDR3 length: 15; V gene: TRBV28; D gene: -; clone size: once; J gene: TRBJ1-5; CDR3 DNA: TGTGCCAGCAGTTTGGGAGGGGAGGGCAATCAGCCCCAGCATTTT; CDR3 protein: CASSLGGEGNQPQHF
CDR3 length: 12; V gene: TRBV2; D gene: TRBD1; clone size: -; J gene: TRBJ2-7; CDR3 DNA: TGTGCCACTACGGGACAGGGCTACGAGCAGTACTTC; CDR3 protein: CATTGQGYEQYF
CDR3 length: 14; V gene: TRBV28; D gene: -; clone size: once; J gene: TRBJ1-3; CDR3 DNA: TGTGCCAGCAGTCCCCAGCGGGGAAGAAACACCATATATTTT; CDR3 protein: CASSPQRGRNTIYF
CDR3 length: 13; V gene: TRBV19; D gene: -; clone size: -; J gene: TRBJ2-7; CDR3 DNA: TGTGCCAGTAGAAGGGACAAGTTCGCCGAGCAGTACTTC; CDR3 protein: CASRRDKFAEQYF
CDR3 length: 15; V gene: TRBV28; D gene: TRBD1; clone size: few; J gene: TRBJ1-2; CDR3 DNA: TGTGCCAGCATTGGGGGGGGACAGGCCTACGCGGGCTACACCTTC; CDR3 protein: CASIGGGQAYAGYTF
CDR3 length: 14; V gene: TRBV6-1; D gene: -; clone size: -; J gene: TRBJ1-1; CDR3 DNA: TGTGCCAGCAGTGAAGGGACATCAGCCTCGAGGGCTTTCTTT; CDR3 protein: CASSEGTSASRAFF
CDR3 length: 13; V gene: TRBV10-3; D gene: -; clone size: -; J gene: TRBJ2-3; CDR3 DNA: TGTGCCACCGGCGGGGCTGGCACAGATACGCAGTATTTT; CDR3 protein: CATGGAGTDTQYF
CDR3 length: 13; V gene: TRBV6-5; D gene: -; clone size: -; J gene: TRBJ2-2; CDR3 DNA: TGTGCCAGCAGTCCTTCGGGGTCCGGGGAGCTGTTTTTT; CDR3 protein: CASSPSGSGELFF
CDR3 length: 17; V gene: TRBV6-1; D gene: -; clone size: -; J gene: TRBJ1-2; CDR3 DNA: TGTGCCAGCAGTGCCGCCTTTTGGGGCAGGGATATCTATGGCTACACCTTC; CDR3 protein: CASSAAFWGRDIYGYTF
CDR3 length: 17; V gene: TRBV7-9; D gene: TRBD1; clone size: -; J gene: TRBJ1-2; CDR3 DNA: TGTGCCAGCAGCACAGGACAGGGGAACTACGCTAACTATGGCTACACCTTC; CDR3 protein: CASSTGQGNYANYGYTF
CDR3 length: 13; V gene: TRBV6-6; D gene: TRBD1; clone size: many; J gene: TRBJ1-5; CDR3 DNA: TGTGCCAGCACTATGACAGGGATGGAGCCCCAGCATTTT; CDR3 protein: CASTMTGMEPQHF
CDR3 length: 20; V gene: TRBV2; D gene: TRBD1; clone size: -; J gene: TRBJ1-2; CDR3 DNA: TGTGCCAGCAGGGGTCCTCCGGTTCCGGCGGGACAGGGGAGTAACTATGGCTACACCTTC; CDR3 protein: CASRGPPVPAGQGSNYGYTF
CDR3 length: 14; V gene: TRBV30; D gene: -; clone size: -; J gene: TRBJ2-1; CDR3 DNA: TGTGCCTGGAGTTCATTAGCGGACTACAATGAGCAGTTCTTC; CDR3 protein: CAWSSLADYNEQFF
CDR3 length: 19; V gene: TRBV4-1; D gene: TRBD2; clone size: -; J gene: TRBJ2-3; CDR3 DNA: TGCGCCAGCAGCCAAGAGTTTTTAGGACTAGCGGGGGTAACAGATACGCAGTATTTT; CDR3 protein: CASSQEFLGLAGVTDTQYF
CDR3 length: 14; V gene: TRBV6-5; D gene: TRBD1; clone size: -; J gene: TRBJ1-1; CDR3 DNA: TGTGCCAGCAGACCCGGACAGGGGGCGGCTGAAGCTTTCTTT; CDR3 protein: CASRPGQGAAEAFF
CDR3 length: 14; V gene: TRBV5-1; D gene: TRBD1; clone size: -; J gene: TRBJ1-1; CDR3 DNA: TGCGCCAGCAGCTTGAGGGGGCTCGGCACTGAAGCTTTCTTT; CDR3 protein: CASSLRGLGTEAFF
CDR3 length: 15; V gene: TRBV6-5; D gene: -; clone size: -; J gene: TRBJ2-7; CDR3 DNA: TGTGCCAGCAGTTACAGGGGCCTTACCAAATCCGAGCAGTACTTC; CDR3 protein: CASSYRGLTKSEQYF
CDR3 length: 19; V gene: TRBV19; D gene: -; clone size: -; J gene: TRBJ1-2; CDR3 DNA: TGTGCCAGTAGTATAGATCCCTCGAGAAGGGGCCCAGCTAACTATGGCTACACCTTC; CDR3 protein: CASSIDPSRRGPANYGYTF
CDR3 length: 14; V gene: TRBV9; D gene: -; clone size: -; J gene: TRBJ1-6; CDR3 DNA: TGTGCCAGCAGCGTACAAACAGCCAATTCACCCCTCCACTTT; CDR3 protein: CASSVQTANSPLHF
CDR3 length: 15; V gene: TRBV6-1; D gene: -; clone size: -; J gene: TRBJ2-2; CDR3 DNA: TGTGCCAGCAGTGATAGGGGGAGGAACACCGGGGAGCTGTTTTTT; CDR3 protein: CASSDRGRNTGELFF
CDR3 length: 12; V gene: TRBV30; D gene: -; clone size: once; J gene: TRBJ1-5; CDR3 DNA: TGTGCCTGGAGACAGGGCAATCAGCCCCAGCATTTT; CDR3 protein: CAWRQGNQPQHF
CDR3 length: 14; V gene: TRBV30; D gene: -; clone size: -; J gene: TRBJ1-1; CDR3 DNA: TGTGCCTGGCGCGTGTGGGGCCAATCTACTGAAGCTTTCTTT; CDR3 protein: CAWRVWGQSTEAFF
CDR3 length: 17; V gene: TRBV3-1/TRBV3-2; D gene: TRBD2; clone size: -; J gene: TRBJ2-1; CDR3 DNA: TGTGCCAGCAGCCAAAACCTAGCGGGGGGCGTCTACAATGAGCAGTTCTTC; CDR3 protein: CASSQNLAGGVYNEQFF
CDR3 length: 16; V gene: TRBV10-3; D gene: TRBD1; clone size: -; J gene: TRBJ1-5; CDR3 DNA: TGTGCCATCAGTGAGTCGAGGGGGCAGGGCAATCAGCCCCAGCATTTT; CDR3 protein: CAISESRGQGNQPQHF
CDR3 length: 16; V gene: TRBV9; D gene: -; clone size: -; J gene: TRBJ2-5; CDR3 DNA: TGTGCCAGCAGCGTAGCGGGTCGGGGGGCGGAAGAGACCCAGTACTTC; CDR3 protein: CASSVAGRGAEETQYF
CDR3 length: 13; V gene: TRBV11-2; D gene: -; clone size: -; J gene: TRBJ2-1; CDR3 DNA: TGTGCCAGCAGCTTCTCCTACTACAATGAGCAGTTCTTC; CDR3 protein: CASSFSYYNEQFF
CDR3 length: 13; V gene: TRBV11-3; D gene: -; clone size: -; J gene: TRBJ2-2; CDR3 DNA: TGTGCCAGCAGCTCCGACTTCACCGGGGAGCTGTTTTTT; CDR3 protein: CASSSDFTGELFF
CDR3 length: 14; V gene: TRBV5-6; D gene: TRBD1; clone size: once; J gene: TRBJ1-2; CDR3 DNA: TGTGCCAGCAGCACCCTGACAGGGGGCGTTGGCTACACCTTC; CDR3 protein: CASSTLTGGVGYTF
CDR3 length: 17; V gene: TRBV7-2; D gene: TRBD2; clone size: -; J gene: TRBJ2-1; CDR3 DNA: TGTGCCAGCAGTTCCGGGAGAGCGGGAGGATCCTACAATGAGCAGTTCTTC; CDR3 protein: CASSSGRAGGSYNEQFF
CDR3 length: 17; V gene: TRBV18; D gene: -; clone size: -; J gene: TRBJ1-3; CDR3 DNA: TGTGCCAGCTCACCACTGCGGCCGGCCCTACCATCGGACACCATATATTTT; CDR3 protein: CASSPLRPALPSDTIYF
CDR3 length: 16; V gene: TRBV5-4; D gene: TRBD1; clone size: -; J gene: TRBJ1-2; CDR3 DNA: TGTGCCAGCAGCTTGGATTTGGGACAGGCGTCCTATGGCTACACCTTC; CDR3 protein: CASSLDLGQASYGYTF
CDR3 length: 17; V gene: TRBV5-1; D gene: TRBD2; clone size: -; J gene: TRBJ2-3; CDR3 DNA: TGCGCCAGCAGCTCCTCCCCTAGCGGGGGAAGCACAGATACGCAGTATTTT; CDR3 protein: CASSSSPSGGSTDTQYF
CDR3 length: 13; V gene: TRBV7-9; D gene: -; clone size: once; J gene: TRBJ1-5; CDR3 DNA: TGTGCCAGCAGCCCCGACGGGAATCAGCCCCAGCATTTT; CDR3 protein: CASSPDGNQPQHF
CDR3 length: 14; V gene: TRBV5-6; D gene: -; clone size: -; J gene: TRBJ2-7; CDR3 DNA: TGTGCCAGCACTTCCCAGCGGAGCTCCTACGAGCAGTACTTC; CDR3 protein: CASTSQRSSYEQYF
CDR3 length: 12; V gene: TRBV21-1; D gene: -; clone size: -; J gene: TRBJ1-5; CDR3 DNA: TGTGCCCGCGTCATCCCGGATCAGCCCCAGCATTTT; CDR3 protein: CARVIPDQPQHF
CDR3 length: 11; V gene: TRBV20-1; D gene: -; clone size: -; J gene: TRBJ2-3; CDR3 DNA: TGCAGTGTTCGAGCGTCAGATACGCAGTATTTT; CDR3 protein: CSVRASDTQYF